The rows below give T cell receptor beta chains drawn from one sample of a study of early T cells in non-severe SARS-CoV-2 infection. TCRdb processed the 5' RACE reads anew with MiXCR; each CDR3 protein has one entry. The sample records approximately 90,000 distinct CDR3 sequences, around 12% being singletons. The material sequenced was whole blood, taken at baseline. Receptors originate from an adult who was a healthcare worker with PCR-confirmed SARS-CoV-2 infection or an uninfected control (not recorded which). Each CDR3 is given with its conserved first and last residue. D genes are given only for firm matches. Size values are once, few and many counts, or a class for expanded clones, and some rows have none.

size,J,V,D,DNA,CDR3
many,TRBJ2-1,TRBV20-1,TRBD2,TGCAGTGCTCCTGCTCAGCGGGGGGGCCAAAATGAGCAGTTCTTC,CSAPAQRGGQNEQFF
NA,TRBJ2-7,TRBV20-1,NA,TGCAGTGCTAGGGGGGGGCAGCGGTACGAGCAGTACTTC,CSARGGQRYEQYF
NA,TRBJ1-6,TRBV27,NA,TGTGCCAGCAGCCAAATAGCGACAGGCCTCCGGGTTTCACCCCTCCACTTT,CASSQIATGLRVSPLHF
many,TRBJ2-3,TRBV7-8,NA,TGTGCCAGCAGCCCGGGGGTCGGGGACCCAGATACGCAGTATTTT,CASSPGVGDPDTQYF
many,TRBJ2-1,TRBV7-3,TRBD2,TGTGCCAGCAGCTTAGGACTAGCAGGCTACAATGAGCAGTTCTTC,CASSLGLAGYNEQFF
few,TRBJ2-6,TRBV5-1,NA,TGCGCCAGCAGCCCAGGGACAGCCAACGTCCTGACTTTC,CASSPGTANVLTF
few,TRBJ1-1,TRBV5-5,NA,TGTGCCAGCAGCGTCGGACAGCCAAACACTGAAGCTTTCTTT,CASSVGQPNTEAFF
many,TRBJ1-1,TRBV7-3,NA,TGTGCCAGCAGCTTACTTGGGGCCCCGAACACTGAAGCTTTCTTT,CASSLLGAPNTEAFF
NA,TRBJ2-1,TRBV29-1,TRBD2,TGCAGCGGCGGACTAGCGGGACCAGTCGATGAGCAGTTCTTC,CSGGLAGPVDEQFF
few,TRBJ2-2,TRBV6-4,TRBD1,TGTGCCAGCAGTGCCGGGACAGGGGGAACCGGGGAGCTGTTTTTT,CASSAGTGGTGELFF
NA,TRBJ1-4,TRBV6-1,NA,TGTGCCAGCTGGGCGGGGGGAAAGCTGACTAATGAAAAACTGTTTTTT,CASWAGGKLTNEKLFF
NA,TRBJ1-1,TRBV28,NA,TGTGCCAGCAGTTTGGAGGCCACAGACAACACTGAAGCTTTCTTT,CASSLEATDNTEAFF
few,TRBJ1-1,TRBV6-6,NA,TGTGCCAGCAGTTACTCGGCGATGACAGGTGGAAGGAACACTGAAGCTTTCTTT,CASSYSAMTGGRNTEAFF
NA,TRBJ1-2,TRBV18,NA,TGTGCCAGCTCACCCCAAGGGGATTTGCGGGGCTACACCTTC,CASSPQGDLRGYTF
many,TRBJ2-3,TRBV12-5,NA,TGTGCTAGTGGTTCTCCCCGTAGCACAGATACGCAGTATTTT,CASGSPRSTDTQYF
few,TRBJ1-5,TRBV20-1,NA,TGCAGTGCTAGTGGTGGCGAGCCCCAGCATTTT,CSASGGEPQHF
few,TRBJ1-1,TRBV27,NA,TGTGCCAGCACCAAAGACCGAAAAGCTTTCTTT,CASTKDRKAFF
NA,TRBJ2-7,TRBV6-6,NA,TGTGCCAGCAGTTACTTAGGGAGCACCTACGAGCAGTACTTC,CASSYLGSTYEQYF
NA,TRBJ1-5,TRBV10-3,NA,TGTGCCATCAGTGATCTGGACAGTGGCAATCAGCCCCAGCATTTT,CAISDLDSGNQPQHF
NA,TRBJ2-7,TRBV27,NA,TGTGCCAGCAGTTTAGAGGTCGGAGCCTACGAGCAGTACTTC,CASSLEVGAYEQYF
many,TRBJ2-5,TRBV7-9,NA,TGTGCCAGCAGCTGGACCCGGGACCAGTACTTC,CASSWTRDQYF
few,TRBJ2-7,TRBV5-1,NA,TGCGCCAGCAGCTTGTCCGACTACGAGCAGTACTTC,CASSLSDYEQYF
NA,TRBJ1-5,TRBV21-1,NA,TGTGCCAGCAGCAAAGCAGGGGATAGCAATCAGCCCCAGCATTTT,CASSKAGDSNQPQHF
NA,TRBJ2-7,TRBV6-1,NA,TGTGCCAGCACCCCCGAGGCGGGGTACCCCTACGAGCAGTACTTC,CASTPEAGYPYEQYF
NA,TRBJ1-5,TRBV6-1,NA,TGTGCCAGCAGCTCCGGGACACTTAGCAATCAGCCCCAGCATTTT,CASSSGTLSNQPQHF
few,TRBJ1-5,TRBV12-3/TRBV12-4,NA,TGTGCCAGCAGTCGGGGGGGCTCGGGGCCCCAGCATTTT,CASSRGGSGPQHF
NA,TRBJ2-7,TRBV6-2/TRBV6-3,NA,TGTGCCAGCAGTTACCGGCTTGTAGACGAGCAGTACTTC,CASSYRLVDEQYF
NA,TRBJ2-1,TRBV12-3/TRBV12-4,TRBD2,TGTGCCAGCACCCTGGGAGGGTCATACAATGAGCAGTTCTTC,CASTLGGSYNEQFF
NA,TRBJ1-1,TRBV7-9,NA,TGTGCCAGCAGCGCTCCGGGGGGCGCTGAAGCTTTCTTT,CASSAPGGAEAFF
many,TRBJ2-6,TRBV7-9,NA,TGTGCCAGCAGCCACCCAGCGGGTCTTGGGGCCAACGTCCTGACTTTC,CASSHPAGLGANVLTF
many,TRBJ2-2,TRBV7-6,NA,TGTGCCAGCAGCTTTTTACCCAGCGCCGCGAACACCGGGGAGCTGTTTTTT,CASSFLPSAANTGELFF
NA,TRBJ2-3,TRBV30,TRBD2,TGTGCCTGGAGTGGCCGAGCGGGAGGGCCGGGTACGCAGTATTTT,CAWSGRAGGPGTQYF
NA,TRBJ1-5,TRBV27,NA,TGTGCCAGCAGTTTATCCGCCCCCCGGGACGGCCGTATGGGCAATCAGCCCCAGCATTTT,CASSLSAPRDGRMGNQPQHF
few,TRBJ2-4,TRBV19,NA,TGTGCCAGTAGTATGCGGGTGGACTCGGTCGCCAAAAACATTCAGTACTTC,CASSMRVDSVAKNIQYF